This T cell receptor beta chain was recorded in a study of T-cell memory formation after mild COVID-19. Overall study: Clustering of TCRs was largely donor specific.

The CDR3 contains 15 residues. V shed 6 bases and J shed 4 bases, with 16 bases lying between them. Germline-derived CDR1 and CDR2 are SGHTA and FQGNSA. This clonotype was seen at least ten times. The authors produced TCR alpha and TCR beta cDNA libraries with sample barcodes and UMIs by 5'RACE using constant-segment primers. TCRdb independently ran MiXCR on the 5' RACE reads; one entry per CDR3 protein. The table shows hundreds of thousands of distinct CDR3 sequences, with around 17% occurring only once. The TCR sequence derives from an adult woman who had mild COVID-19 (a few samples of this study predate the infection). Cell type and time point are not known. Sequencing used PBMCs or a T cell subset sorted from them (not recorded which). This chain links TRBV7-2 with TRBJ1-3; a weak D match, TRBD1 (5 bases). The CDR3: CASSDTGTTGNTIYF. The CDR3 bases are TGTGCCAGCAGTGATACCGGGACGACAGGAAACACCATATATTTT.